A single sample gave rise to the 18 T cell receptor beta chains below, sequenced in a study of cytomegalovirus exposure and HLA in healthy donors. Vbeta (60) and Jbeta (13) primers were used in the PCR. This table comes from immunoSEQ multiplex PCR, and its TCRdb copy is limited to in-frame clones, with some not included. Among 170,000 or so clones listed, around four fifths were seen once. Sequencing was carried out using PBMCs. The receptors were gathered from a woman aged 45-60 years in good health and CMV-seropositive.

The genes are TRBV5-1 and TRBJ1-4; TRBD1 agrees at 9 bases. Trimming removed 1 base from V and 3 bases from J; junction bases left unmatched: 4. This CDR3 comprises 16 residues. The germline V gene has CDR1 SGHRS and CDR2 YFSETQ. The CDR3 bases are TGCGCCAGCAGCTTGTTGGGACAGGGTTCTAATGAAAAACTGTTTTTT. Translated, it gives CASSLLGQGSNEKLFF.

The chain joins TRBV14 to TRBJ2-3; 7 bases are a match to TRBD1. Germline V CDR1 and CDR2: SGHDN, FVKESK. The CDR3 has 15 amino acids. Losses at the gene ends were 4 bases for V and 1 base for J; bases not matched to a gene: 5. The CDR3 DNA reads as TGTGCCAGCAGCCCATACAGGGGTCGCACAGATACGCAGTATTTT. Protein product: CASSPYRGRTDTQYF.

This chain links TRBV6-5 with TRBJ1-2; 9 positions agree with TRBD1. Per germline, CDR1 MNHEY and CDR2 SVGAGI. V was pared by 5 bases and J by 7 bases, with 11 bases of the junction left unmatched. The CDR3 loop spans 15 amino acids. The chain's CDR3 is CASSLGVNRGPGYTF. CDR3 bases: TGTGCCAGCAGTCTCGGGGTAAACAGGGGGCCTGGCTACACCTTC.

This rearrangement joins TRBV7-2 to TRBJ1-1; no clear D gene. The CDR3 runs to 15 residues. V lost 1 base to trimming and J lost 1 base, with 10 bases between them. The germline CDR1 and CDR2 sequences are SGHTA and FQGNSA. CDR3 nucleotides: TGTGCCAGCAGCTTAGATTTCCGGGGGAACACTGAAGCTTTCTTT. Its translation: CASSLDFRGNTEAFF.

CDR3 nucleotides: TGTGCCACCAGCAGAGCCGGGAACCGAGTTAACGAGCAGTACTTC. Translating it yields CATSRAGNRVNEQYF. This sequence joins TRBV15 and TRBJ2-7, with D possibly TRBD2 on 5 matching bases. Trimming took 1 base from V and 5 from J, leaving 15 bases between them. CDR1 is LNHNV, CDR2 YYDKDF, per germline (reference sequence). The CDR3 runs 15 residues.

The chain links TRBV29-1 to TRBJ1-4; D unresolved. V dropped 5 bases and J dropped 7 bases, with 11 bases sitting between them. Germline assignment: CDR1 SQVTM and CDR2 ANQGSEA. The CDR3 is 12 amino acids. The CDR3 region has the DNA TGCAGCGTTTCCGGGGAAGGTGAAAAACTGTTTTTT. As protein: CSVSGEGEKLFF.

The chain joins TRBV11-2 to TRBJ1-3, with 8 bases fitting TRBD1. V lost 5 bases and J lost 1; bases outside the gene matches: 10. There are 17 residues in the CDR3. Germline V gives CDR1 SGHAT, CDR2 FQNNGV. The DNA of the CDR3 is TGTGCCAGCAGCCCACGGACAGGGATCTTGTCTGGAAACACCATATATTTT. Protein sequence: CASSPRTGILSGNTIYF. The entire variable domain, with the rest obtained from reference TRBV11-2 and TRBJ1-3, is as follows: EAGVAQSPRYKIIEKRQSVAFWCNPISGHATLYWYQQILGQGPKLLIQFQNNGVVDDSQLPKDRFSAERLKGVDSTLKIQPAKLEDSAVYLCASSPRTGILSGNTIYFGEGSWLTVV.

This chain connects TRBV15 to TRBJ2-2; 9 nucleotides align to TRBD2. V was pared by 4 bases and J by 5 bases, with 17 bases of the junction left unmatched. The germline V gene encodes CDR1 LNHNV and CDR2 YYDKDF (reference sequence). This CDR3 region has 19 residues. The CDR3 sequence: CATSITRHVAGARTGELFF. In DNA, the CDR3 is TGTGCCACCAGCATCACTAGACATGTAGCGGGAGCTAGAACCGGGGAGCTGTTTTTT.

The V and J genes are TRBV18 and TRBJ1-1; a possible D gene is TRBD1 (5 bases). The CDR3 loop spans 15 amino acids. Germline CDR1 reads KGHSH; CDR2 reads LQKENI. V shed 4 bases and J shed 0 bases, with 12 bases lying between them. CDR3 nucleotide sequence: TGTGCCAGCTCACTCCGGACATCGATGAACACTGAAGCTTTCTTT. Translating gives CASSLRTSMNTEAFF.

The chain links TRBV9 to TRBJ2-1; 10 positions match TRBD2. CDR1 and CDR2 (germline): SGDLS, YYNGEE. Unmatched junction bases numbered 4, after V lost 0 bases and J lost 7 bases. This CDR3 comprises 15 residues. The CDR3 nucleotides read TGTGCCAGCAGCGTAGGGCTAGCGGGAGTAAATGAGCAGTTCTTC. This gives the protein CASSVGLAGVNEQFF.

This clone is a singleton in its sample. This chain links TRBV28 with TRBJ1-2; TRBD1 agrees at 7 bases. Per the germline V gene, CDR1 is MDHEN and CDR2 is SYDVKM. V lost 7 bases and J lost 4; bases outside the gene matches: 0. CDR3 length equals 11 residues. CDR3 loop: CASNRGYGYTF. In DNA form, the CDR3 reads TGTGCCAGCAACAGGGGCTATGGCTACACCTTC.

The chain couples TRBV7-3 to TRBJ2-2; 10 nucleotides agree with TRBD1. V shed 5 bases, J shed 4 bases, and the junction held 1 base outside the gene matches. The CDR3 is made up of 14 amino acids. The germline V gene encodes CDR1 SGHTA and CDR2 FQGTGA. CDR3 sequence: CASSRTGGTGELFF. As DNA, the CDR3 is TGTGCCAGCAGCCGGACAGGGGGCACCGGGGAGCTGTTTTTT. Full variable domain (outside the CDR3, taken from reference TRBV7-3 and TRBJ2-2): GAGVSQTPSNKVTEKGKYVELRCDPISGHTALYWYRQSLGQGPEFLIYFQGTGAADDSGLPNDRFFAVRPEGSVSTLKIQRTERGDSAVYLCASSRTGGTGELFFGEGSRLTVL.

The genes are TRBV6-6 and TRBJ1-3; D ambiguous. Trimming removed 4 bases from V and 1 base from J, with 11 bases in between. This CDR3 is built from 15 residues. Germline CDR1 is MNHNY and CDR2 is SVGAGI (reference sequence). This CDR3 is CASSSYERSGNTIYF. In DNA form, the CDR3 reads TGTGCCAGCAGTTCCTACGAGAGGTCTGGAAACACCATATATTTT.

Written as DNA, the CDR3 is TGTGCCAGCAGTGAACAAGGACACATGGGGTACGAGCAGTACTTC. It yields the protein CASSEQGHMGYEQYF. The chain has TRBV2 and TRBJ2-7, with a weak D call TRBD1 (5 bases). CDR3 length: 15 residues. Trimming removed 2 bases at V and 4 bases at J, with 15 bases between. The V gene's germline CDR1 is SNHLY and CDR2 FYNNEI.

This chain uses TRBV21-1 with TRBJ1-6. TRBV21-1 is flagged as a pseudogene. This CDR3 contains 16 residues. The CDR3 nucleotides are TGTGCCAGGTGGAACCGGGAGAACTCCTATAATTCACCCCTCCACTTT. This sequence encodes CARWNRENSYNSPLHF.

The V call is TRBV5-1, the J call TRBJ2-7, with 7 bases identical to TRBD2. The length of the CDR3 is 14 residues. The V gene's germline CDR1 is SGHRS and CDR2 YFSETQ. V was pared by 4 bases and J by 7 bases, with 11 bases of the junction left unmatched. CDR3 loop: CASSEGLSVGEQYF. Written as DNA, the CDR3 is TGCGCCAGCAGCGAGGGACTATCTGTGGGGGAGCAGTACTTC.

This clone was recorded only once. The chain links TRBV19 to TRBJ1-2; 7 nucleotides line up with TRBD1. The junction had 6 bases not matched to a gene; V was cut back by 3 bases and J by 8 bases. The germline V gene has CDR1 LNHDA and CDR2 SQIVND (reference sequence). The CDR3 extends over 13 amino acids. The CDR3 DNA reads as TGTGCCAGTAGTATCGGGAGGGGGCTCGGCTACACCTTC. Translating gives CASSIGRGLGYTF.

CDR3 amino acids: CASSSDGTINYNEQFF. The CDR3, as DNA: TGTGCCAGCAGTTCGGACGGGACTATCAATTACAATGAGCAGTTCTTC. This chain links TRBV6-5 with TRBJ2-1; TRBD2 agrees at 7 bases. V was clipped by 4 bases and J by 4 bases; unmatched bases: 10. The V gene's germline CDR1 is MNHEY and CDR2 SVGAGI. The CDR3 is 16 residues long.